The entry that follows covers one TCR beta chain sequence. The CDR3 runs to 15 residues. V was trimmed by 6 bases and J by 4 bases, leaving 18 bases between them. Germline V CDR1 and CDR2: SGHRS, YFSETQ. This sample was included in a study of shared clonotypes between healthy human individuals. Sequencing used immunoSEQ multiplex PCR; TCRdb keeps in-frame clones, though not all of them. There are some 2,100,000 clones in the sample; 90% to 97% occur only once, and less than 0.15% lies in the top ten. This chain links TRBV5-1 with TRBJ2-3; no clear D. This receptor was identified in a man aged 18 to 30 in good health. Sequencing was performed on naive CD4+ T cells sorted from blood. As for subset: CD45RA+ positively selected. CDR3 sequence: CASTQRASGADTQYF. The CDR3 DNA follows: TGCGCCAGCACCCAACGGGCGAGTGGCGCAGATACGCAGTATTTT.